This record concerns one TCR beta chain sequence. The target antigen is unknown. Those patients picked for sequencing had displayed CD8+CD57+ cell expansion on flow cytometry. According to the study, genomic DNA was the template for TCR beta VDJ and CDR3 profiling. TCRdb ran MiXCR on the reads and lists one entry per CDR3 protein. Of about 260,000 distinct CDR3 sequences in the sample, approximately 82% were seen once. This sample is part of a study of CD8+CD57+ T cells in acquired aplastic anemia. Study-wide context: Average DNA yield from sorted CD4+ and CD8+ cells was about 3.2 ug.

Study results and caveats: Between patients and controls, approximately 29 CD8+ CDR3 sequences were found in common. Patient and control CD8+ Simpson's diversity was not significantly different.

The J segment lost 17 bases and the V segment lost 6 bases, leaving 17 bases of the junction unmatched. This CDR3 region has 15 residues. From germline, CDR1 is SEHNR and CDR2 FQNEAQ (reference sequence). Sequencing input: sorted CD4+, CD8+, or CD8+CD57+ T cells (not recorded which) from PBMCs. The chain combines TRBV7-9 with TRBJ1-6, with 9 bases that match TRBD1. The TCR originated in a human donor with aplastic anemia. In DNA form, the CDR3 reads TGTGCCAGCAGTCCCTCGGACAGGGGATATTGCTACATCCACTTT. It is translated as CASSPSDRGYCYIHF.